Reported below is one TCR beta chain. Its target is unknown. A much larger clone differs from this one at a single base, so this may be a read error. The CDR3 end shows no conserved phenylalanine or tryptophan, and so a read error is likely. The CDR3 has 14 residues. Germline loops: CDR1 SEHNR, CDR2 FQNEAQ (reference sequence). V was shortened by 3 bases and J by 3 bases, with 9 bases between the two germline ends. For CDR3 and TCR beta VDJ profiling, genomic DNA was the template used. MiXCR, run by TCRdb on the reads, gives a single entry per CDR3 protein. The sample lists some 150,000 distinct CDR3 sequences; about 40% were seen once. The sample is drawn from a study of CD8+CD57+ T cells in acquired aplastic anemia. Study in general: DNA recovered from sorted CD4+ and CD8+ cells had a mean of approximately 3 ug. Researchers reported that healthy donors averaged about 9.8 million reads for CD4+ cells.

General study results and limits: Between patients and controls, CD8+ Simpson's diversity did not vary significantly. Patients and controls shared roughly 31 CD8+ CDR3 sequences, highly expressed in patients.

Sequencing used sorted CD4+, CD8+, or CD8+CD57+ T cells (not recorded which) from PBMCs. The chain carries TRBV7-9 and TRBJ1-5; TRBD1 might be the D (5 bases). The sequence derives from a human donor in good health, serving as a control. The CDR3 reads CASSFQGPNQPQHY. DNA of the CDR3: TGTGCCAGCAGCTTTCAGGGCCCCAATCAGCCCCAGCATTAT.